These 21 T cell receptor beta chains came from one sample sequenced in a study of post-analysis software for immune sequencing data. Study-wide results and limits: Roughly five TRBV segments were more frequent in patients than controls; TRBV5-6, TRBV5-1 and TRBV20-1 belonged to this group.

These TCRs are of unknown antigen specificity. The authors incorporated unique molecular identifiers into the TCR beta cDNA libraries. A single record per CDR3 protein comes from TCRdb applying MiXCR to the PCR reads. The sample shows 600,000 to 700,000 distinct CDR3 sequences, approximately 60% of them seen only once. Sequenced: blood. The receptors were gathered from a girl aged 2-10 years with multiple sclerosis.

For the CDR3, the DNA is TGTGCCAGCGAACAGGAGACCCAAGAGACCCAGTACTTC. It yields the protein CASEQETQETQYF. The chain links TRBV2 to TRBJ2-5, with D possibly matching TRBD1 (5 bases). Trimming shortened V by 8 bases and J by 1 base, and 11 bases separated the two germline ends. CDR1 is SNHLY, CDR2 FYNNEI, per germline. The CDR3 is 13 residues long.

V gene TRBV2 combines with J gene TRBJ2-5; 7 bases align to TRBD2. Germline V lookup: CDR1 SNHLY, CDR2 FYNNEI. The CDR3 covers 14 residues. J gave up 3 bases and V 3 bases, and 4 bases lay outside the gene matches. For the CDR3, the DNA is TGTGCCAGCAGTGAGGCTAGCGGTAAAGAGACCCAGTACTTC. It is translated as CASSEASGKETQYF.

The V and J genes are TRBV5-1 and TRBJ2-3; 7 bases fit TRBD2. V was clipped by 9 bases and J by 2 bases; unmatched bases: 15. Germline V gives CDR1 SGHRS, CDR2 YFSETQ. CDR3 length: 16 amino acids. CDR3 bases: TGCGCCACTAAAAAGGGTTTCGGGACTAACACAGATACGCAGTATTTT. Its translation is CATKKGFGTNTDTQYF.

The CDR3 DNA sequence: TGTGCCAGCAGTTACGTGACAGGGGGCCTAGCTTTCTTT. Its protein is CASSYVTGGLAFF. V is TRBV6-5 and J is TRBJ1-1, with TRBD1 identical over 10 bases. CDR1 and CDR2 from the germline V gene are MNHEY and SVGAGI. The junction had 4 bases not matched to a gene; V was cut back by 2 bases and J by 10 bases. The CDR3 extends over 13 amino acids.

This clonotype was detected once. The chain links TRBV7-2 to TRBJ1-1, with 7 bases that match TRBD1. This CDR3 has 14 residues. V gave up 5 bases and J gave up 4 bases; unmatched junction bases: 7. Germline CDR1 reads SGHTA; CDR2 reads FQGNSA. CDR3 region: CASSDRQGSTEAFF. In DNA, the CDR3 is TGTGCCAGCAGCGATCGACAGGGTTCCACTGAAGCTTTCTTT.

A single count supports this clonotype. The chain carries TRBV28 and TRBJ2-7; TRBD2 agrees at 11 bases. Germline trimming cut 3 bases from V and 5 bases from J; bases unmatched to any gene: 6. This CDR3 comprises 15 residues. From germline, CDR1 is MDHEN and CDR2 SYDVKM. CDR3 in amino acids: CASSLGTSGLNEQYF. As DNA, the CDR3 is TGTGCCAGCAGTTTGGGGACTAGCGGCCTCAACGAGCAGTACTTC.

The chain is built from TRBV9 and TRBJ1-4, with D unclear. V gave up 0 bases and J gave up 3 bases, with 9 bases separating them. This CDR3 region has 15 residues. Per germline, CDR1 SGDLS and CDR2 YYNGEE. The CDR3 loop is CASSVVGDPNEKLFF. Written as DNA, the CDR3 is TGTGCCAGCAGCGTAGTGGGAGACCCTAATGAAAAACTGTTTTTT.

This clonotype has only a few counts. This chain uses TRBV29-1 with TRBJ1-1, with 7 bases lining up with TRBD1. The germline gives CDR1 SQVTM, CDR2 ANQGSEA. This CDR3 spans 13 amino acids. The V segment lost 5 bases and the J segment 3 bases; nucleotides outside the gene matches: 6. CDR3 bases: TGCAGCGTTCCCCGACAGGGAGACACTGAAGCTTTCTTT. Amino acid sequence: CSVPRQGDTEAFF.

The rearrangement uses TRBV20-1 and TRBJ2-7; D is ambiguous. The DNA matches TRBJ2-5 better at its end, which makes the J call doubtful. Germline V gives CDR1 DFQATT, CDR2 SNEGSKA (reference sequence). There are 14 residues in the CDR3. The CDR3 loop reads CSAGVGQRWETQYF. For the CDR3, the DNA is TGCAGTGCTGGCGTGGGCCAACGATGGGAGACCCAGTACTTC.

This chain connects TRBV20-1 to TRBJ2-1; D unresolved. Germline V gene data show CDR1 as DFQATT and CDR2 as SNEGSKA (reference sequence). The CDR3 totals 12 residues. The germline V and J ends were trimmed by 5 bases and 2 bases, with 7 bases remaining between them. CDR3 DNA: TGCAGTGCTTCCCGACCCTACAATGAGCAGTTCTTC. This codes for CSASRPYNEQFF.

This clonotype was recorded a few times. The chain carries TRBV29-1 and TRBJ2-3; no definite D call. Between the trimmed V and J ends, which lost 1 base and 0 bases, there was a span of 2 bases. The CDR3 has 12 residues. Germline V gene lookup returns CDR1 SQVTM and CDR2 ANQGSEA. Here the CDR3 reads CSVEASTDTQYF. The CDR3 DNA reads TGCAGCGTTGAAGCAAGCACAGATACGCAGTATTTT.

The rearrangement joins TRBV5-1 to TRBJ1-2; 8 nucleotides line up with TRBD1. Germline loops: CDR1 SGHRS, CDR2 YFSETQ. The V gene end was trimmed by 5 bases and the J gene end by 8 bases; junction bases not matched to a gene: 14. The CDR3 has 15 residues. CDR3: CASRRARSGGEGYTF. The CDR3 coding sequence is TGCGCCAGCAGAAGGGCGCGCTCAGGGGGCGAGGGCTACACCTTC.

The CDR3 spells CASNRGAKNIQYF. CDR3 DNA: TGTGCCAGCAATCGGGGGGCCAAAAACATTCAGTACTTC. The chain uses TRBV12-3 or TRBV12-4 and TRBJ2-4; D might be TRBD2 (6 bases). The CDR3 is made up of 13 amino acids. The ends were cut back, 7 bases at V and 1 base at J, with 8 bases in the middle.

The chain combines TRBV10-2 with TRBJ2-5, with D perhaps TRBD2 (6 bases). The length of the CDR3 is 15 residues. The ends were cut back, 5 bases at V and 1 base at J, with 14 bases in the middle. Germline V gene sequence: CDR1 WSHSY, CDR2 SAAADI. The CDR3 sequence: CASSLGGDFQETQYF. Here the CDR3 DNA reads TGCGCCAGCAGTCTAGGCGGGGATTTCCAAGAGACCCAGTACTTC.

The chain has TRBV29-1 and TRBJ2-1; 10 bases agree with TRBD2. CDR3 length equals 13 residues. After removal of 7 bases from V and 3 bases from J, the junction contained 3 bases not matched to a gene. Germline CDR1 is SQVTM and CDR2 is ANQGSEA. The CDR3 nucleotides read TGCAGCGCTGAGCGGGGGGGCTACAATGAGCAGTTCTTC. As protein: CSAERGGYNEQFF.

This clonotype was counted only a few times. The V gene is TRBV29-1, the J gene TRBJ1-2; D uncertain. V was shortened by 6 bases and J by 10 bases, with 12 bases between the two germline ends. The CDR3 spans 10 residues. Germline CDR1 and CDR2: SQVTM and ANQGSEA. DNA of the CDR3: TGCAGCGTGCTAAGTGTAGACTACACCTTC. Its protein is CSVLSVDYTF.

CDR3 bases: TGTGCCAGCAGCCGGACTAGCGGGGGATCGGAGACCCAGTACTTC. It is translated as CASSRTSGGSETQYF. The chain carries TRBV7-2 and TRBJ2-7, with TRBD2 matching over 13 bases. The DNA end is more similar to TRBJ2-5, so the J call may be wrong. The CDR3 has 15 amino acids. The germline gives CDR1 SGHTA, CDR2 FQGNSA.

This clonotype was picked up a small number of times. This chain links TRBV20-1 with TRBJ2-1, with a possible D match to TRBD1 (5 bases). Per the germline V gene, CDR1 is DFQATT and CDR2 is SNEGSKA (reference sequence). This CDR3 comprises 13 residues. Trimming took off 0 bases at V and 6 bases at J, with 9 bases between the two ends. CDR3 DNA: TGCAGTGCTAGAGATGCAGACAGCAATGAGCAGTTCTTC. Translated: CSARDADSNEQFF.

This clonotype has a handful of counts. The DNA for the CDR3 is TGCAGTGCTAGAAGTCAGTATAACTATGGCTACACCTTC. Translation: CSARSQYNYGYTF. V gene TRBV20-1 combines with J gene TRBJ1-2; D unclear. V shed 2 bases and J shed 1 base, with 8 bases lying between them. Germline lookup yields CDR1 DFQATT and CDR2 SNEGSKA (reference sequence). The CDR3 totals 13 residues.

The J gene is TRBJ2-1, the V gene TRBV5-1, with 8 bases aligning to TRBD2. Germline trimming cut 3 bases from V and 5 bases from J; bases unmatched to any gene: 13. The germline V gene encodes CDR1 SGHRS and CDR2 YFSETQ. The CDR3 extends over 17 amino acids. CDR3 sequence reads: CASSWGLVAGRDNEQFF. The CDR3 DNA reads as TGCGCCAGCAGCTGGGGACTAGTAGCGGGTCGAGACAATGAGCAGTTCTTC.

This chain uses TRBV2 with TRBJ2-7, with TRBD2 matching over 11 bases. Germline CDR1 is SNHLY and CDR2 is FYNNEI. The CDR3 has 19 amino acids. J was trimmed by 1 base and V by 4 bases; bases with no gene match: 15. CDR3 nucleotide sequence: TGTGCCAGCAGTGCCTACAGGGGTTCTAGCGGGAGGCCTTCCTACGAGCAGTACTTC. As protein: CASSAYRGSSGRPSYEQYF.